This T cell receptor beta chain derives from a study of cytomegalovirus exposure and HLA in healthy donors. Across the whole study: A subsequent analysis reported that the 95 to 150 validation repertoires were produced on the same platform that had also been used for the 666 first-cohort repertoires.

Regarding this clone: Antigen: not known.

Data came from immunoSEQ multiplex PCR; TCRdb stores just in-frame clones and leaves some out. This table holds tens of thousands of clones, around 95% found once. The study, taken as a whole, reports: Listed as cytomegalovirus-associated were around 160 TCR beta chains.

The receptor's source is a man aged 18 to 30 in good health and CMV-seropositive. The sample was PBMCs.

In nucleotides, the CDR3 is TGTGCCAGCAGTTTGAAGAGTAGCAATCAGCCCCAGCATTTT. Translation gives CASSLKSSNQPQHF. J is TRBJ1-5 and V is TRBV28; D is ambiguous. The germline V and J ends were trimmed by 3 bases and 0 bases, with 6 bases remaining between them. Germline V gene sequence: CDR1 MDHEN, CDR2 SYDVKM. This CDR3 spans 14 amino acids.